The 14 T cell receptor beta chains given below trace back to one sample, sequenced in a study of follicular helper T cells after annual influenza vaccination (dated by TCRdb to the late 2010s). This specimen's time point label, interpreted: 2015-2016 season, pre-vaccination. Preparation of the library involved the immunoSEQ multiplex PCR assay. TCRdb mirrors the immuneACCESS table, restricted to in-frame sequences. Some clones are absent from its copies; in checked studies, under half trace to an unresolved V gene, and the reason for the others is unknown. This sample comprises over 2,000 clones, about 87% of them detected only once. The ten largest clonotypes hold about 3% of the sample. The source was CXCR5- memory CD4+ T cells sorted from blood, collected on the day of influenza vaccination. This sample's cell subset or site label indicates: CXCR5- memory CD4 T cells. The receptor source for this set is an adult who received the influenza vaccine.

V usage is TRBV9 and J usage is TRBJ2-3; D unresolved. The V gene lost 0 bases and the J gene lost 0 bases, with 8 bases spanning the gap. Germline V CDR1 and CDR2: SGDLS, YYNGEE. This CDR3 has 15 amino acids. CDR3 sequence: CASSVGAGSTDTQYF. The CDR3 DNA sequence: TGTGCCAGCAGCGTAGGGGCAGGTAGCACAGATACGCAGTATTTT.

The V and J genes are TRBV19 and TRBJ2-5; TRBD2 is a possible D gene (6 bases). CDR3 size: 18 residues. Germline values: CDR1 LNHDA, CDR2 SQIVND (reference sequence). V was pared by 6 bases and J by 4 bases, with 27 bases between. In DNA, the CDR3 is TGTGCCAGTAGCCTAACACTTAAAGGTCCGGGAGCCAGAGAGACCCAGTACTTC. It is translated as CASSLTLKGPGARETQYF.

This clone was seen a single time. The rearrangement links TRBV6-5 to TRBJ1-5, with TRBD1 matching over 11 bases. The germline gives CDR1 MNHEY, CDR2 SVGAGI. CDR3 length equals 14 residues. After removal of 5 bases from V and 7 bases from J, the junction contained 4 bases not matched to a gene. The CDR3 region is CASSQDRGQQPQHF. CDR3 sequence (DNA): TGTGCCAGCAGTCAGGACAGGGGGCAACAGCCCCAGCATTTT.

The chain combines TRBV4-1 with TRBJ1-5, with 9 bases identical to TRBD1. Losses at the gene ends were 1 base for V and 2 bases for J; bases not matched to a gene: 0. CDR1 is MGHRA and CDR2 is YSYEKL in the germline V gene. The CDR3 has 15 residues. Written as DNA, the CDR3 is TGCGCCAGCAGCCAAGGGACAGGGGGCAATCAGCCCCAGCATTTT. Residues: CASSQGTGGNQPQHF.

This chain links TRBV5-1 with TRBJ2-5, with D maybe TRBD2 (7 bases). V was cut by 1 base and J by 5 bases, with 12 bases left in between. CDR1 is SGHRS and CDR2 is YFSETQ in the germline V gene. The CDR3 sequence is 14 residues long. In DNA form, the CDR3 reads TGCGCCAGCAGCTTGTCACAGGGAGGGGAGACCCAGTACTTC. It is translated as CASSLSQGGETQYF.

V gene TRBV6-4 combines with J gene TRBJ2-2; 7 bases are a match to TRBD1. Germline V gene data show CDR1 as MRHNA and CDR2 as SNTAGT. The ends lost 7 bases at V and 4 bases at J; junction bases unmatched: 6. The CDR3 runs 14 residues. CDR3 nucleotide sequence: TGTGCCAGCAAACAGGACAGGAGCACCGGGGAGCTGTTTTTT. It is translated as CASKQDRSTGELFF.

The V gene is TRBV6-9, the J gene TRBJ2-3, with D possibly called TRBD1 or TRBD2 (5 bases each). The germline V and J ends were trimmed by 5 bases and 10 bases, with 16 bases remaining between them. This CDR3 region has 13 residues. CDR1 is MNHGY and CDR2 is SVAAGI in the germline V gene. The CDR3 region has the DNA TGTGCCAGCAGTCCCCCGGGGCGACGAGCGCAGTATTTT. Amino acids: CASSPPGRRAQYF.

The chain joins TRBV20-1 to TRBJ1-1; D remains ambiguous. The germline CDR1 and CDR2 sequences are DFQATT and SNEGSKA (reference sequence). V shed 6 bases and J shed 0 bases, with 5 bases lying between them. The CDR3 has 11 amino acids. CDR3 DNA: TGCAGTGCCGGGGTGAACACTGAAGCTTTCTTT. Residues: CSAGVNTEAFF.

The CDR3 region has the DNA TGCAGCGGAGGGGGGGGAGGAAAACTGTTTTTT. Amino acid sequence: CSGGGGGKLFF. The chain uses TRBV29-1 and TRBJ1-4; TRBD1 is a possible D gene (6 bases). V lost 7 bases to trimming and J lost 10 bases, with 13 bases between them. CDR3 length equals 11 residues. Germline CDR1 SQVTM, CDR2 ANQGSEA.

The chain links TRBV6-1 to TRBJ1-1; TRBD1 agrees at 9 bases. V was clipped by 5 bases and J by 6 bases; unmatched bases: 7. Germline lookup yields CDR1 MNHNS and CDR2 SASEGT. This CDR3 is built from 14 residues. CDR3 in DNA: TGTGCCAGCAGTCAGGGACAGGGAGAGGCTGAAGCTTTCTTT. Protein product: CASSQGQGEAEAFF.

This clone came up a few times. The chain joins TRBV10-1 to TRBJ1-1; TRBD1 matches 10 bases. V was pared by 4 bases and J by 3 bases, with 2 bases of the junction left unmatched. Germline CDR1 reads WNHNN; CDR2 reads SYGVQD (reference sequence). The CDR3 extends over 14 amino acids. This chain's CDR3 is CASSVGTGDTEAFF. CDR3 in DNA: TGCGCCAGCAGTGTTGGGACAGGGGACACTGAAGCTTTCTTT.

This clone came up a few times. The CDR3 sequence: CASSIKAGAGYTF. CDR3 bases: TGTGCCAGTAGTATAAAGGCAGGGGCTGGCTACACCTTC. The chain recombines TRBV19 with TRBJ1-2; maybe TRBD1 (6 bases). Between the trimmed V and J ends, which lost 2 bases and 7 bases, there was a span of 11 bases. The CDR3 is made up of 13 amino acids. Germline CDR1 is LNHDA and CDR2 is SQIVND (reference sequence).

The chain uses TRBV6-6 and TRBJ2-1; 7 nucleotides match TRBD2. V lost 0 bases, J lost 8 bases, and 10 bases stayed unmatched. CDR1 is MNHNY, CDR2 SVGAGI, per germline (reference sequence). The CDR3 has 16 amino acids. This CDR3 reads CASSYSLSGERDEQFF. The CDR3, as DNA: TGTGCCAGCAGTTACTCGCTGAGCGGGGAGAGGGATGAGCAGTTCTTC.

V usage is TRBV14 and J usage is TRBJ2-2; 7 nucleotides match TRBD2. The CDR3 loop spans 14 amino acids. J gave up 1 base and V 4 bases, and 0 bases lay outside the gene matches. Germline-derived CDR1 and CDR2 are SGHDN and FVKESK. The CDR3 protein is CASSREGNTGELFF. DNA of the CDR3: TGTGCCAGCAGCCGGGAGGGGAACACCGGGGAGCTGTTTTTT.